This T cell receptor (beta chain) was retrieved from a study of control samples from healthy donors and cancer patients. The junction had 7 bases not matched to a gene; V was cut back by 4 bases and J by 0 bases. CDR1 is SGHTA, CDR2 FQGNSA, per germline. The CDR3 runs to 18 residues. The data were produced by immunoSEQ multiplex PCR, yet TCRdb's version contains in-frame clones alone and is incomplete. The table records roughly 150,000 clones, around nine tenths of them present only once. V gene TRBV7-2 combines with J gene TRBJ1-6; TRBD1 agrees at 9 bases. Sequenced material: blood. The clonotype comes from a man aged 18 to 30 in good health. CDR3 coding DNA: TGTGCCAGCAGCTCACAGGGGGCCACAGCCTCCTATAATTCACCCCTCCACTTT. The encoded protein is CASSSQGATASYNSPLHF. The variable domain in full, completed from reference TRBV7-2 and TRBJ1-6, reads GAGVSQSPSNKVTEKGKDVELRCDPISGHTALYWYRQSLGQGLEFLIYFQGNSAPDKSGLPSDRFSAERTGGSVSTLTIQRTQQEDSAVYLCASSSQGATASYNSPLHFGNGTRLTVT.